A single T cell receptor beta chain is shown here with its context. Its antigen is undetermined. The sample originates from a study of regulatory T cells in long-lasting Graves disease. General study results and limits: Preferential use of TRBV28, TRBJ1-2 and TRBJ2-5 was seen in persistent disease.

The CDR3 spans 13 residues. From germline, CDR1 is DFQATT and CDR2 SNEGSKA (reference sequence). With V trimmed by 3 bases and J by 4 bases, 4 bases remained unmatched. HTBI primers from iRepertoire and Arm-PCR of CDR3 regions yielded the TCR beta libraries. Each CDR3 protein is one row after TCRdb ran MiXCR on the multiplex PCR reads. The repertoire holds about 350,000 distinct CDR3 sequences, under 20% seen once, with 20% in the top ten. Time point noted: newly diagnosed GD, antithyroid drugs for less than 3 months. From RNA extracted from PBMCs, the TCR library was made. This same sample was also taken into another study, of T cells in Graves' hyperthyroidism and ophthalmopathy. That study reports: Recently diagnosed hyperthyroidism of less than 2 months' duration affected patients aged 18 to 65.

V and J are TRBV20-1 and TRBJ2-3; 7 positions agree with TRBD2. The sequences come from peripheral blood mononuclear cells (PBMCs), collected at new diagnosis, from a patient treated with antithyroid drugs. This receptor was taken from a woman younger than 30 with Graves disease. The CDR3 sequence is CSARAGVPDTQYF. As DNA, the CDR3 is TGCAGTGCTAGGGCGGGAGTGCCAGATACGCAGTATTTT.